This TCR beta chain originates from a study of blood T cell repertoires in COVID-19. At the level of the study: Samples of COVID-19 (acute and convalescent) were obtained from the United States, Italy and Spain. Nucleic acid was either cDNA or gDNA, and it came from T cells, B-cell-depleted T cells, or PBMCs.

Only in-frame clones appear in the TCRdb table, and some are missing; sequencing was by immunoSEQ multiplex PCR. The repertoire has around 39,000 clones, 75% to 85% of them found once; the top ten carry 13% to 15%. This clone was seen a single time. Deletions cut 5 bases from V and 8 bases from J, with 7 bases between. Germline V lookup: CDR1 MNHEY, CDR2 SVGEGT. This CDR3 comprises 11 residues. The chain has TRBV6-2 or TRBV6-3 and TRBJ2-1; D may be TRBD1 (6 bases). Sequences were obtained from peripheral blood. The clonotype comes from a woman aged 70 to 79 with acute or convalescent COVID-19. The CDR3 loop reads CASSRTDEQFF. In nucleotides, the CDR3 is TGTGCCAGCAGTCGGACAGATGAGCAGTTCTTC.